These T cell receptor beta chains were read from a single sample in a study of cytomegalovirus exposure and HLA in healthy donors. The assay was immunoSEQ multiplex PCR, and TCRdb's table has in-frame clones only and misses some. Of 150,000 to 160,000 clones in the sample, 70% to 90% were seen once. The material sequenced was PBMCs. The receptor set was obtained from a man between 18 and 29 years old in good health and CMV-seropositive. The CDR3 runs from the conserved cysteine through the conserved F or W. D genes are given only for firm matches. A clone size is listed for some rows: how often the clone was seen (once, few, many), or a class if it is expanded.

TRBV7-2	TRBJ2-1	once	TRBD1	CASSLSGQGRFF	TGTGCCAGCAGCTTAAGCGGACAGGGTCGGTTCTTC
TRBV29-1	TRBJ2-5	.	TRBD1	CSMGQGAGETQYF	TGCAGCATGGGACAGGGGGCAGGAGAGACCCAGTACTTC
TRBV6-1	TRBJ2-2	.	.	CASSEGDTGELFF	TGTGCCAGCAGTGAAGGAGACACCGGGGAGCTGTTTTTT
TRBV9	TRBJ1-2	.	.	CASSVATGRLYGYTF	TGTGCCAGCAGCGTAGCTACAGGGCGGCTCTATGGCTACACCTTC
TRBV29-1	TRBJ2-3	.	TRBD2	CSVRDGRESTDTQYF	TGCAGCGTTAGGGATGGGCGGGAGAGCACAGATACGCAGTATTTT
TRBV4-3	TRBJ2-7	.	TRBD1	CASSHGQGAYEQYF	TGCGCCAGCAGCCACGGACAGGGGGCCTACGAGCAGTACTTC
TRBV7-3	TRBJ1-1	.	.	CASSLGFGREAFF	TGTGCCAGCAGCTTAGGTTTTGGGAGGGAAGCTTTCTTT
TRBV6-5	TRBJ1-2	.	TRBD1	CASMGDRVYGYTF	TGTGCCAGCATGGGGGACAGGGTGTATGGCTACACCTTC
TRBV11-2	TRBJ2-5	.	TRBD2	CASSGGGYQETQYF	TGTGCCAGCAGCGGGGGGGGGTACCAAGAGACCCAGTACTTC
TRBV29-1	TRBJ2-7	.	.	CSVVAGRAYEQYF	TGCAGCGTTGTGGCAGGAAGAGCCTACGAGCAGTACTTC
TRBV7-6	TRBJ1-6	.	.	CASSGHFGNSPLHF	TGTGCCAGCAGCGGACATTTTGGGAATTCACCCCTCCACTTT
TRBV19	TRBJ2-7	.	TRBD1	CASSKPGQPSYEQYF	TGTGCCAGTAGTAAGCCGGGACAGCCTTCCTACGAGCAGTACTTC
TRBV30	TRBJ1-1	.	.	CAWSVRGGAEAFF	TGTGCCTGGAGTGTGAGGGGAGGCGCTGAAGCTTTCTTT
TRBV18	TRBJ1-2	.	.	CASSPQRNREEGYGYTF	TGTGCCAGCTCACCACAACGTAACAGGGAAGAGGGCTATGGCTACACCTTC
TRBV5-6	TRBJ1-1	.	.	CASSPQGKRTEAFF	TGTGCCAGCAGCCCACAGGGTAAGCGCACTGAAGCTTTCTTT
TRBV9	TRBJ1-1	.	.	CASSVERNTEAFF	TGTGCCAGCAGCGTAGAGCGCAACACTGAAGCTTTCTTT
TRBV7-3	TRBJ2-3	.	TRBD2	CASTPWSGIIPGTDTQYF	TGTGCCAGCACCCCCTGGAGCGGGATAATCCCCGGCACAGATACGCAGTATTTT
TRBV19	TRBJ2-2	.	.	CAIRTRGTGELFF	TGTGCCATCAGAACTAGAGGCACCGGGGAGCTGTTTTTT
TRBV7-9	TRBJ1-5	.	TRBD1	CASSIGQGPNQPQHF	TGTGCCAGCAGCATCGGACAGGGGCCTAATCAGCCCCAGCATTTT
TRBV9	TRBJ2-7	.	TRBD2	CASSAGRTSSYEQYF	TGTGCCAGCAGCGCCGGGAGGACGAGCTCCTACGAGCAGTACTTC
TRBV6-1	TRBJ2-5	.	TRBD2	CASSPGLAYETQYF	TGTGCCAGCAGTCCGGGACTAGCGTACGAGACCCAGTACTTC
TRBV19	TRBJ2-3	.	.	CASSIFPTSETDTQYF	TGTGCCAGTAGTATATTCCCGACTAGTGAGACAGATACGCAGTATTTT
TRBV5-6	TRBJ2-1	.	TRBD2	CASSSGGNEQFF	TGTGCCAGCAGCTCGGGGGGCAATGAGCAGTTCTTC
TRBV7-6	TRBJ2-7	many	.	CASSPITEYEQYF	TGTGCCAGCAGCCCGATAACAGAATACGAGCAGTACTTC
TRBV5-4	TRBJ2-2	.	TRBD2	CASHPGLAGFTGELFF	TGTGCCTCCCACCCGGGACTAGCCGGGTTCACCGGGGAGCTGTTTTTT
TRBV7-2	TRBJ2-1	.	TRBD2	CASSPTSAGISNEQFF	TGTGCCAGCAGTCCTACCTCAGCGGGAATATCTAATGAGCAGTTCTTC
TRBV30	TRBJ1-3	.	.	CAVDRNHQRGNTIYF	TGTGCCGTAGACAGGAACCACCAAAGGGGAAACACCATATATTTT
TRBV18	TRBJ1-2	.	TRBD1	CASSPPDSGTGWRYTF	TGTGCCAGCTCACCACCCGATTCCGGGACAGGGTGGCGCTACACCTTC
TRBV27	TRBJ1-1	few	.	CASRYAGNKNTEAFF	TGTGCCAGCCGCTACGCGGGGAACAAGAACACTGAAGCTTTCTTT
TRBV18	TRBJ2-7	once	TRBD2	CASSPIISTSGEYEQYF	TGTGCCAGCTCACCTATCATATCGACTAGCGGGGAGTACGAGCAGTACTTC
TRBV5-5	TRBJ2-7	once	.	CASTDKVLEQYF	TGTGCCAGCACCGACAAGGTTCTCGAGCAGTACTTC
TRBV11-2	TRBJ2-7	.	.	CASSLEQVAYEQYF	TGTGCCAGCAGCTTAGAACAGGTTGCCTACGAGCAGTACTTC